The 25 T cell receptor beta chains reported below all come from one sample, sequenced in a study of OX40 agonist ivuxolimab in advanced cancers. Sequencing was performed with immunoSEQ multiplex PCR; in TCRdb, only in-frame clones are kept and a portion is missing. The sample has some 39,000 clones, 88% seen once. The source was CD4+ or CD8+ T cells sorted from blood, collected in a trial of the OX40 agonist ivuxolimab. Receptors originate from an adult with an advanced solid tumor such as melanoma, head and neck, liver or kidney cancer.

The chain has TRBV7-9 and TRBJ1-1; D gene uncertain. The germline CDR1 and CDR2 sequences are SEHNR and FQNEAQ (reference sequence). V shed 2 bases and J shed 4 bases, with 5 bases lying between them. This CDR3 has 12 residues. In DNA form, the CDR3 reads TGTGCCAGCAGCTTACCGGGCACTGAAGCTTTCTTT. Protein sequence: CASSLPGTEAFF.

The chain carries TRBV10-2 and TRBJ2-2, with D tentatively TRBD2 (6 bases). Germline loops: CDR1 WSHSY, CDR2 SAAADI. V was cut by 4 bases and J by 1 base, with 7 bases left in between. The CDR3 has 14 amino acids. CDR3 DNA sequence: TGCGCCAGCAGTGTGGAGGGGAACACCGGGGAGCTGTTTTTT. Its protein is CASSVEGNTGELFF.

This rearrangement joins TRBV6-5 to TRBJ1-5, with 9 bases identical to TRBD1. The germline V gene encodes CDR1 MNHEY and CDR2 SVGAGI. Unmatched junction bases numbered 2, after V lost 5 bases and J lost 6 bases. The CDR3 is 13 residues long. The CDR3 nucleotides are TGTGCCAGCAGTCAGGACAGGGGTCAGCCCCAGCATTTT. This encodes CASSQDRGQPQHF.

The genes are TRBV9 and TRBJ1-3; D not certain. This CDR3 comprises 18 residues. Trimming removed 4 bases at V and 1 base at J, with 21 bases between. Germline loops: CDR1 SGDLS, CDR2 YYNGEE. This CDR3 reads CASSSPEGGIESGNTIYF. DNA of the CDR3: TGTGCCAGCAGCTCCCCGGAGGGTGGCATAGAGTCTGGAAACACCATATATTTT. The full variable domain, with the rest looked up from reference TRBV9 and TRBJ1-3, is DSGVTQTPKHLITATGQRVTLRCSPRSGDLSVYWYQQSLDQGLQFLIQYYNGEERAKGNILERFSAQQFPDLHSELNLSSLELGDSALYFCASSSPEGGIESGNTIYFGEGSWLTVV.

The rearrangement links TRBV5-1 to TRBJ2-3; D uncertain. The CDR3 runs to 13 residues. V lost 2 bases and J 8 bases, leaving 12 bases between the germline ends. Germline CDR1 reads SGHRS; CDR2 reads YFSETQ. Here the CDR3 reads CASSFLQKSTQYF. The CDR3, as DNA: TGCGCCAGCAGCTTCCTACAAAAAAGTACGCAGTATTTT.

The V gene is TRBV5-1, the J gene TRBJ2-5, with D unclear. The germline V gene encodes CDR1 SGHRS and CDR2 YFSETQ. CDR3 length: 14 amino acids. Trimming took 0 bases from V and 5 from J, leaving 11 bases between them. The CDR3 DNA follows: TGCGCCAGCAGCTTGGGATTAGTTGGGGAGACCCAGTACTTC. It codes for CASSLGLVGETQYF.

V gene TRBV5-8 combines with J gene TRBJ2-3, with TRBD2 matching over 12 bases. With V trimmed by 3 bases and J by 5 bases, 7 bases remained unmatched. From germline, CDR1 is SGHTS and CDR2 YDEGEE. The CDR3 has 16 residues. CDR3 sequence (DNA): TGTGCCAGCAGCTCCTGGACTAGCGGGGATGAAGATACGCAGTATTTT. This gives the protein CASSSWTSGDEDTQYF.

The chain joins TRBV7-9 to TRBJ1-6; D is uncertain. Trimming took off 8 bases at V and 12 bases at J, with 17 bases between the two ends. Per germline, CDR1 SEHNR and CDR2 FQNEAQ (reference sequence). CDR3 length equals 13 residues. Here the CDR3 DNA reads TGTGCCAGCCTCTACCACCTGCAGCTACCCCTCCACTTT. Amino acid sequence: CASLYHLQLPLHF.

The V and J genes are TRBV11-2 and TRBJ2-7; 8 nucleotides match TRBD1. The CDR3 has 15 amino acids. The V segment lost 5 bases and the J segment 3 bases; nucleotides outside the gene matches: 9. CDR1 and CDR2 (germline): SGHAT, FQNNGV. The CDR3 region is CASSTWTGRLYEQYF. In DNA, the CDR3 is TGTGCCAGCAGCACCTGGACAGGGAGGCTCTACGAGCAGTACTTC.

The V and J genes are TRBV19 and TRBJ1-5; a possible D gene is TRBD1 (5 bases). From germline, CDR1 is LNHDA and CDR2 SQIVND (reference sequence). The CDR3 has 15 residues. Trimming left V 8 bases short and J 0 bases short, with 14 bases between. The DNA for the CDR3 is TGTGCCAGTCGCTGGGACTCCAATAGCAATCAGCCCCAGCATTTT. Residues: CASRWDSNSNQPQHF.

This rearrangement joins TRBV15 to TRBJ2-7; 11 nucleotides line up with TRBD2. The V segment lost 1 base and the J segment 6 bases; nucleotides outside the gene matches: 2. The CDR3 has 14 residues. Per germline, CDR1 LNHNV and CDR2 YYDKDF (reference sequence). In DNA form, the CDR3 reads TGTGCCACCAGCAGAGTAGCGGGAGGGAGCGAGCAGTACTTC. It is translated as CATSRVAGGSEQYF.

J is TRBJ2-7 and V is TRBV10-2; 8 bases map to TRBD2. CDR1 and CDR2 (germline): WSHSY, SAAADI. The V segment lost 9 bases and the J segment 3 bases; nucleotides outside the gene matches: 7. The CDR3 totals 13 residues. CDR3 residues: CASTGGALYEQYF. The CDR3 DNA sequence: TGCGCCAGTACCGGGGGGGCCCTCTACGAGCAGTACTTC.

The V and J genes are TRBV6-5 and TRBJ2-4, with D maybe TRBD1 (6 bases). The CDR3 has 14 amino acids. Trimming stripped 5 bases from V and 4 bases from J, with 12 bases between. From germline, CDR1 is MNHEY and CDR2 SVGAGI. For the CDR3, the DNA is TGTGCCAGCAGTGCCGGGACACAGAAAAACATTCAGTACTTC. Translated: CASSAGTQKNIQYF.

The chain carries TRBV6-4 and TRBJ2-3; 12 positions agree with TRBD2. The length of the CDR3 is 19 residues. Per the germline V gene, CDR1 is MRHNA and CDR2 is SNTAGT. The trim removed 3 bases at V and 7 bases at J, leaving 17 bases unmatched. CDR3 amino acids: CASSELAGGRFAGLYTQYF. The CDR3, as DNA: TGTGCCAGCAGTGAACTAGCGGGGGGACGATTCGCCGGCCTCTATACGCAGTATTTT.

The CDR3 spells CASRRGPTGLETQYF. The DNA of the CDR3 is TGTGCCAGCAGGAGAGGACCCACAGGGTTGGAGACCCAGTACTTC. This sequence joins TRBV2 and TRBJ2-5; D is perhaps TRBD1 (6 bases). The CDR3 is 15 amino acids. V lost 6 bases to trimming and J lost 5 bases, with 19 bases between them. In germline, CDR1 is SNHLY, CDR2 FYNNEI.

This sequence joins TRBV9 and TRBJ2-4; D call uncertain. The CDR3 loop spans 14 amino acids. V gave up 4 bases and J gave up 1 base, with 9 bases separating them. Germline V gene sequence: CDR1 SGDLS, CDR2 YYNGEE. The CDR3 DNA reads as TGTGCCAGCAGCCCCGGAACTGCCAAAAACATTCAGTACTTC. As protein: CASSPGTAKNIQYF.

Here the CDR3 reads CASSRSQRSVNMNTEAFF. The CDR3 bases are TGCGCCAGCAGCCGGAGCCAACGGTCGGTTAACATGAACACTGAAGCTTTCTTT. This sequence joins TRBV4-1 and TRBJ1-1; no clear D. CDR1 and CDR2 (germline): MGHRA, YSYEKL. The V end was cut by 4 bases, the J end by 0 bases, with 21 bases between. This CDR3 region has 18 residues.

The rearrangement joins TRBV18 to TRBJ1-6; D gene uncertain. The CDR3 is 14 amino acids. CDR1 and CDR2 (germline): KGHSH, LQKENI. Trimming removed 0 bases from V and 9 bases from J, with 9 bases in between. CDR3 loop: CASSPPRIGSPLHF. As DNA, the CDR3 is TGTGCCAGCTCACCACCGCGGATTGGTTCACCCCTCCACTTT.

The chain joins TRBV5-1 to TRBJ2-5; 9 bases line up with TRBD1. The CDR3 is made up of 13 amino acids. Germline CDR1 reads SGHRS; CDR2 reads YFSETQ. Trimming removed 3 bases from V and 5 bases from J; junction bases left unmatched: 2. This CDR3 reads CASSSGQGETQYF. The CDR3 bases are TGCGCCAGCAGCTCCGGACAGGGGGAGACCCAGTACTTC.

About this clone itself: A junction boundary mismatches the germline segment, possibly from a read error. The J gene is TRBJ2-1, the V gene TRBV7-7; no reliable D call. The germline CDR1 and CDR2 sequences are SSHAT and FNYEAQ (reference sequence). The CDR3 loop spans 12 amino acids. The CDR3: CASSFLNGEQFF. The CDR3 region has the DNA TGTGCTAGCAGCTTCCTTAATGGTGAGCAGTTCTTC.

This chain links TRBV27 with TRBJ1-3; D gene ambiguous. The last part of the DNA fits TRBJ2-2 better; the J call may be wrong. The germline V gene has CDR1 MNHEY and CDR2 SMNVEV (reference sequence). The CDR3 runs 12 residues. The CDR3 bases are TGTGCCAGCAGTTTCAACACCGGGGAGCTGTTTTTT. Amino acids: CASSFNTGELFF.

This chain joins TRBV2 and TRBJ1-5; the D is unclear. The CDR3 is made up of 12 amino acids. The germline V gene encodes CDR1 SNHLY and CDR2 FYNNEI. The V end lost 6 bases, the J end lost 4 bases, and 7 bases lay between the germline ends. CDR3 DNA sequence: TGTGCCAGCAGGTACAGTAATCAGCCCCAGCATTTT. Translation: CASRYSNQPQHF.

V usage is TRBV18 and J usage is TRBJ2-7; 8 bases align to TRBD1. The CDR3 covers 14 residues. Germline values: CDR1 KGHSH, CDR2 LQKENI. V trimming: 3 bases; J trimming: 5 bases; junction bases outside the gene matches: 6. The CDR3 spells CASSPRQGSHEQYF. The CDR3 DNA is TGTGCCAGCTCACCGAGACAGGGGAGTCACGAGCAGTACTTC.

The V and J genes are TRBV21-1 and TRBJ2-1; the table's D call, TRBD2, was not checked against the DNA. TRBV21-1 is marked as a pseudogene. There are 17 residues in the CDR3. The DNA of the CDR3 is TGTGCCAGCAGCAGGCGCCCGGCGGGTTTCTCCTACAATGAGCAGTTCTTC. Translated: CASSRRPAGFSYNEQFF.

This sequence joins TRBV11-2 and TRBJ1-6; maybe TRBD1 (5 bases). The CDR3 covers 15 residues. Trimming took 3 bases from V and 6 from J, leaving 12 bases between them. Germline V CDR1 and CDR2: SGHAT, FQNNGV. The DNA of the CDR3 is TGTGCCAGCAGCTTTCCATCGGGGGGTAATTCACCCCTCCACTTT. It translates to CASSFPSGGNSPLHF. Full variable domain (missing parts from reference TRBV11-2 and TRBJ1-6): EAGVAQSPRYKIIEKRQSVAFWCNPISGHATLYWYQQILGQGPKLLIQFQNNGVVDDSQLPKDRFSAERLKGVDSTLKIQPAKLEDSAVYLCASSFPSGGNSPLHFGNGTRLTVT.